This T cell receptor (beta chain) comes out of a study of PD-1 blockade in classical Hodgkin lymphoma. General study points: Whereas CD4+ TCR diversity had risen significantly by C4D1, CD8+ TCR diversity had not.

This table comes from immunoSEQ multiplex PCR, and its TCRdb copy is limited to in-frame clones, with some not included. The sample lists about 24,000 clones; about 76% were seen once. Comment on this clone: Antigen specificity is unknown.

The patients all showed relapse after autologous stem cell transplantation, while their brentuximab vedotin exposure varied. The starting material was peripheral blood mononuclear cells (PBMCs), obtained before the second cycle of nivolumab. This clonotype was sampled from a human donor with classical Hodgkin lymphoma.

CDR3 residues: CAWRLAKETQYF. The CDR3 DNA reads TGTGCCTGGAGACTAGCTAAAGAGACCCAGTACTTC. The chain links TRBV30 to TRBJ2-5, with D perhaps TRBD2 (6 bases). CDR1 GTSNPN and CDR2 SVGIG come from the germline V gene (reference sequence). The CDR3 runs to 12 residues. The V and J ends lost 3 bases and 3 bases respectively, with 8 bases between them. Full variable domain (outside the CDR3, taken from reference TRBV30 and TRBJ2-5): SQTIHQWPATLVQPVGSPLSLECTVEGTSNPNLYWYRQAAGRGLQLLFYSVGIGQISSEVPQNLSASRPQDRQFILSSKKLLLSDSGFYLCAWRLAKETQYFGPGTRLLVL.